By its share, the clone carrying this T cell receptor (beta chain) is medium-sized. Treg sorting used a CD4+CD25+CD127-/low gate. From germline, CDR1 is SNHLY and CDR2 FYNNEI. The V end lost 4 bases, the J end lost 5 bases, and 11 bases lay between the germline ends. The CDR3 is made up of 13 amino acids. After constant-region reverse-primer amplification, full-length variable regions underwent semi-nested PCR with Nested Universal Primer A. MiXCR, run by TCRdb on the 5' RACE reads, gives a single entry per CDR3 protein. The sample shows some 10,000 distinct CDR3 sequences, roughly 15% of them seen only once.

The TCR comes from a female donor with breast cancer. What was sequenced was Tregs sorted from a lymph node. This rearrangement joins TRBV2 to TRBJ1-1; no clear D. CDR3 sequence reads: CASSAVEGTEAFF. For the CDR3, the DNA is TGTGCCAGCAGTGCGGTCGAGGGAACTGAAGCTTTCTTT. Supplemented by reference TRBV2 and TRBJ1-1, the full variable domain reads EPEVTQTPSHQVTQMGQEVILRCVPISNHLYFYWYRQILGQKVEFLVSFYNNEISEKSEIFDDQFSVERPDGSNFTLKIRSTKLEDSAMYFCASSAVEGTEAFFGQGTRLTVV.